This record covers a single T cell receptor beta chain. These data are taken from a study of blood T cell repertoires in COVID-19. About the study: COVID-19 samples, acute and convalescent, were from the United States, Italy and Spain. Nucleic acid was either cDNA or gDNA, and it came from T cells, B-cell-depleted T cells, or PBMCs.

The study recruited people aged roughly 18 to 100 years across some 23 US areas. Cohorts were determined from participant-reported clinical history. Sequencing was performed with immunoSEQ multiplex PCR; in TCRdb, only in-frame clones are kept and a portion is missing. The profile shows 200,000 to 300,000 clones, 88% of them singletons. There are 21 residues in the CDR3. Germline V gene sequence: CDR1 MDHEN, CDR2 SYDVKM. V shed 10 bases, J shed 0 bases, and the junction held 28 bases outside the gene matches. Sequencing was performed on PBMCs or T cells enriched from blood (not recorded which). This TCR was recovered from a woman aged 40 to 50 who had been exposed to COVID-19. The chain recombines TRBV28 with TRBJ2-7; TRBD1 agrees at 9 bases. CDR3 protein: CATSVFGIADAQGASSYEQYV. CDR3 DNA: TGTGCCACCAGCGTTTTTGGGATAGCGGATGCACAGGGGGCTAGCTCCTACGAGCAGTACGTC.